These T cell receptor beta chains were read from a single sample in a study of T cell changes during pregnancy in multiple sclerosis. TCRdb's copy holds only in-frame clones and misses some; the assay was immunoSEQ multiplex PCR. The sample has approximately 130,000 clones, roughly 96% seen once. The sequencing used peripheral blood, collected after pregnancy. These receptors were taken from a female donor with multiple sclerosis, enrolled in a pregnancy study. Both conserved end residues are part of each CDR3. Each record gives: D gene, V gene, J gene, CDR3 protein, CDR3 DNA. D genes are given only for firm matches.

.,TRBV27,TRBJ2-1,CASSLSQIHQGLFYNEQFF,TGTGCCAGCAGTTTATCGCAAATCCATCAGGGATTATTCTACAATGAGCAGTTCTTC
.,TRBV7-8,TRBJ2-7,CASSLGGAVYEQYF,TGTGCCAGCAGCTTAGGCGGGGCAGTCTACGAGCAGTACTTC
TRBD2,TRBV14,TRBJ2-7,CASSPRTSGISYEQYF,TGTGCCAGCAGCCCCCGGACTAGCGGGATCTCCTACGAGCAGTACTTC
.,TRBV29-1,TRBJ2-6,CSVESQGRRWGSGANVLTF,TGCAGCGTTGAGAGCCAGGGTCGGCGTTGGGGCTCTGGGGCCAACGTCCTGACTTTC
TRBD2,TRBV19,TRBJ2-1,CAIGTSGTYNEQFF,TGTGCCATCGGCACTAGCGGAACTTACAATGAGCAGTTCTTC
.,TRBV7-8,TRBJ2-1,CASSLAGVKAEQFF,TGTGCCAGCAGCTTAGCGGGAGTCAAGGCTGAGCAGTTCTTC
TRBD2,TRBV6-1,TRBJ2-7,CASSESGSSYEQYF,TGTGCCAGCAGTGAGAGCGGGAGCTCCTACGAGCAGTACTTC
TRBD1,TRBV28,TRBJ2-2,CASSQTGLNGELFF,TGTGCCAGCAGTCAGACAGGGTTGAACGGGGAGCTGTTTTTT
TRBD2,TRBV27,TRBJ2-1,CASSSLARLAGNEQFF,TGTGCCAGCAGTTCCCTCGCCCGACTAGCGGGCAATGAGCAGTTCTTC
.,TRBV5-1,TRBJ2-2,CASSLRATGQNTGELFF,TGCGCCAGCAGCTTGCGGGCTACCGGACAGAACACCGGGGAGCTGTTTTTT
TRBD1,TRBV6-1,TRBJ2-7,CASNLQGVISEQYF,TGTGCCAGCAACCTCCAGGGGGTAATTAGCGAGCAGTACTTC